This T cell receptor beta chain stems from a study of cytomegalovirus exposure and HLA in healthy donors. Measured with immunoSEQ multiplex PCR; TCRdb has only the in-frame clones, and not every one. The sample gives about 350,000 clones, about nine tenths of which show up once; approximately 1.1% is in the top ten. Notes on this clone: The antigen is not known.

General observations from the study: Diagnosis of cytomegalovirus status made by the classifier reportedly showed high specificity and sensitivity. According to the study, 160 or so TCR beta chains were cytomegalovirus-associated. According to a subsequent analysis, TCR clusters from the first cohort were inclined to appear together in the 120 or so validation repertoires.

The clonotype comes from a woman under 40 in good health and CMV-seropositive. Sample: PBMCs.

Here the CDR3 reads CAVTGVSGANVLTF. CDR3 nucleotides: TGTGCCGTGACAGGGGTCTCTGGGGCCAACGTCCTGACTTTC. The V call is TRBV6-1, the J call TRBJ2-6, with 8 nucleotides matching TRBD1. Germline values: CDR1 MNHNS, CDR2 SASEGT. The CDR3 is 14 amino acids. V shed 11 bases, J shed 0 bases, and the junction held 3 bases outside the gene matches.